This T cell receptor (beta chain) was identified in a study of shared clonotypes between healthy human individuals. The CDR3 is 14 amino acids. Germline-derived CDR1 and CDR2 are SGDLS and YYNGEE. Trimming took 0 bases from V and 4 from J, leaving 7 bases between them. With respect to this clone: The sample carries other DNA sequences with the same CDR3.

Sequenced by immunoSEQ multiplex PCR; TCRdb stores in-frame clones only, minus some. This table holds roughly 2.2 million clones, around 93% found once. The clonotype was recovered from a man aged 18 to 30 in good health. Some clones in this sample may be carry-over from other donors' samples. The chain has TRBV9 and TRBJ2-2, with D perhaps TRBD2 (5 bases). The sequencing input was naive CD4+ T cells from PBMCs. The subset denotes: CD45RA+ positively selected. CDR3 in amino acids: CASSVGGSTGELFF. The CDR3 DNA reads TGTGCCAGCAGCGTAGGAGGGAGCACCGGGGAGCTGTTTTTT.